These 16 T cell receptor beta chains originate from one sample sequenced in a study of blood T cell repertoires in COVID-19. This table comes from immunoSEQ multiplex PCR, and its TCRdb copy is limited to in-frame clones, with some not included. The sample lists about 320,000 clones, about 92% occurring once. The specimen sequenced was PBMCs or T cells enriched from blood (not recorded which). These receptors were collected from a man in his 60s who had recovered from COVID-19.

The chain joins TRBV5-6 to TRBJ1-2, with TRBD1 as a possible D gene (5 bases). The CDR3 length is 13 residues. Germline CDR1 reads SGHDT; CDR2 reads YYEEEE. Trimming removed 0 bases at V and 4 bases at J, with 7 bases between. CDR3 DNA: TGTGCCAGCAGCTTGGGACAGCCCTATGGCTACACCTTC. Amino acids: CASSLGQPYGYTF.

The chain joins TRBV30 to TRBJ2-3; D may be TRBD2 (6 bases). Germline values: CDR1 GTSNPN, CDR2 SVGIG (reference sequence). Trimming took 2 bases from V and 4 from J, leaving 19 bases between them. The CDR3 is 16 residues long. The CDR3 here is CAWSSLLGTWADTQYF. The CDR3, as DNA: TGTGCCTGGAGTTCTCTCCTAGGGACTTGGGCAGATACGCAGTATTTT.

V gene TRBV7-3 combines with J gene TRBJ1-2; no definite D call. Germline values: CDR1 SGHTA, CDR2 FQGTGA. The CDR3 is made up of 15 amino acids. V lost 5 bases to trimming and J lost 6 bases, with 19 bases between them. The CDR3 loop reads CASSTDGGRVNGYTF. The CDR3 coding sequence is TGTGCCAGCAGCACCGACGGAGGGCGAGTCAATGGCTACACCTTC.

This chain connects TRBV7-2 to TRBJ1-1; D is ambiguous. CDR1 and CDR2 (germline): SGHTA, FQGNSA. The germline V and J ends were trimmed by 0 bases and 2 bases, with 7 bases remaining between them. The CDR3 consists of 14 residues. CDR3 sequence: CASSLARANTEAFF. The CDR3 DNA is TGTGCCAGCAGCTTAGCGCGGGCTAACACTGAAGCTTTCTTT.

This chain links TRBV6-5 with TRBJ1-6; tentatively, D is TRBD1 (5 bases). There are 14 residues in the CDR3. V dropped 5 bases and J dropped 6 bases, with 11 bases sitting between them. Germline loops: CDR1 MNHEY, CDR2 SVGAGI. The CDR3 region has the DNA TGTGCCAGCAGTCCCCGGACACCTAATTCACCCCTCCACTTT. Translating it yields CASSPRTPNSPLHF.

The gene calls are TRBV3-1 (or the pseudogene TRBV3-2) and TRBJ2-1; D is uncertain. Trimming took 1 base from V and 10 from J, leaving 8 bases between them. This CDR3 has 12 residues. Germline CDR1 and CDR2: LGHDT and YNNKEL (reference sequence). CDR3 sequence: CASSQVVREQFF. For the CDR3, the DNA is TGTGCCAGCAGCCAAGTGGTCCGGGAGCAGTTCTTC.

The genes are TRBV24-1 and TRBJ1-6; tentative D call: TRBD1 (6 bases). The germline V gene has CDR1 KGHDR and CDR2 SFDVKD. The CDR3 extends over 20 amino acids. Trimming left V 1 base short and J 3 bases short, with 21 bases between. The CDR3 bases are TGTGCCACCAGTGATTTACCAGGGGAACTAACCACCTACTATAATTCACCCCTCCACTTT. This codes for CATSDLPGELTTYYNSPLHF.

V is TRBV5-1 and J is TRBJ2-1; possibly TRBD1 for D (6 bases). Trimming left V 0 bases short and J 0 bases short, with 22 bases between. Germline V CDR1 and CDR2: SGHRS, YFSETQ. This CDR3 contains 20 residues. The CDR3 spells CASSLGTGSLILSSYNEQFF. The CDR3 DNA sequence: TGCGCCAGCAGCTTGGGTACAGGGTCCCTTATCCTTAGCTCCTACAATGAGCAGTTCTTC.

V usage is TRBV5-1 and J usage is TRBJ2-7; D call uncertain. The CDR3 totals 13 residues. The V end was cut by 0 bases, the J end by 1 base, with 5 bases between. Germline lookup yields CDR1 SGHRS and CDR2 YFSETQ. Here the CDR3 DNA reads TGCGCCAGCAGCTTGGCCCAGTCCTACGAGCAGTACTTC. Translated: CASSLAQSYEQYF.

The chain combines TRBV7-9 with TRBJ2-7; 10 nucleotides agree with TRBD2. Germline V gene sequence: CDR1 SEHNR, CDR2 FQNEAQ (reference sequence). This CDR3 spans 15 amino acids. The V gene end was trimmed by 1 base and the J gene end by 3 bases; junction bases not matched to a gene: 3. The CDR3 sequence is CASSLVTSGIYEQYF. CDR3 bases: TGTGCCAGCAGCTTAGTAACTAGCGGGATCTACGAGCAGTACTTC.

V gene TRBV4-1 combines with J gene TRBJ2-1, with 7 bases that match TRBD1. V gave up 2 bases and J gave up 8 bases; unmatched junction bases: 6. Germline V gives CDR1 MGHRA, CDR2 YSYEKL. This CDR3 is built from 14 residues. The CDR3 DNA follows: TGCGCCAGCAGCCAAACAAGACAGGGCCATGAGCAGTTCTTC. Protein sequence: CASSQTRQGHEQFF.

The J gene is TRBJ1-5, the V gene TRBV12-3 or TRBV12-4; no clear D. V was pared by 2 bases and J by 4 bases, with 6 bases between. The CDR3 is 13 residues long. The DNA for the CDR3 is TGTGCCAGCAGTTTACTAAGAAATCAGCCCCAGCATTTT. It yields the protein CASSLLRNQPQHF.

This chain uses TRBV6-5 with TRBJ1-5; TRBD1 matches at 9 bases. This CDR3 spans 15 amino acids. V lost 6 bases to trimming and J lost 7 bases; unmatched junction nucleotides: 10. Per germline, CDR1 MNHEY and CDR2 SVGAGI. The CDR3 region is CASRGPTGGAQPQHF. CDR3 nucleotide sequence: TGTGCCAGCAGGGGACCTACAGGGGGCGCACAGCCCCAGCATTTT.

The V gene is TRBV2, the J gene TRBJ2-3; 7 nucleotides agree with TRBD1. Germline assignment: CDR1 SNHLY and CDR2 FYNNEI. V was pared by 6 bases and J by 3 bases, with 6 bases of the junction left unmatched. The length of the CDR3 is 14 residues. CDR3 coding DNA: TGTGCCAGCAGGCCAGGGGGAGCAACAGATACGCAGTATTTT. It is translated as CASRPGGATDTQYF.

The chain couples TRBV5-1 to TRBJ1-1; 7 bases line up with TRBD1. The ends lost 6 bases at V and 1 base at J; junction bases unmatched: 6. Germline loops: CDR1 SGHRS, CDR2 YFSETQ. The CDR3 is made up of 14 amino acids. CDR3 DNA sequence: TGCGCCAGCAAATACAGGGGCCGGAACACTGAAGCTTTCTTT. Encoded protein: CASKYRGRNTEAFF.

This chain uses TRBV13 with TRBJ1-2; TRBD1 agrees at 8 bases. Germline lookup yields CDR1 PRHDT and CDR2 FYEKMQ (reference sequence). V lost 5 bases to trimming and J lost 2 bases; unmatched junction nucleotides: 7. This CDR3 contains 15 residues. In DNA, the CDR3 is TGTGCCAGCAGCGAGCAGGGGGCGCTGAACTATGGCTACACCTTC. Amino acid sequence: CASSEQGALNYGYTF.